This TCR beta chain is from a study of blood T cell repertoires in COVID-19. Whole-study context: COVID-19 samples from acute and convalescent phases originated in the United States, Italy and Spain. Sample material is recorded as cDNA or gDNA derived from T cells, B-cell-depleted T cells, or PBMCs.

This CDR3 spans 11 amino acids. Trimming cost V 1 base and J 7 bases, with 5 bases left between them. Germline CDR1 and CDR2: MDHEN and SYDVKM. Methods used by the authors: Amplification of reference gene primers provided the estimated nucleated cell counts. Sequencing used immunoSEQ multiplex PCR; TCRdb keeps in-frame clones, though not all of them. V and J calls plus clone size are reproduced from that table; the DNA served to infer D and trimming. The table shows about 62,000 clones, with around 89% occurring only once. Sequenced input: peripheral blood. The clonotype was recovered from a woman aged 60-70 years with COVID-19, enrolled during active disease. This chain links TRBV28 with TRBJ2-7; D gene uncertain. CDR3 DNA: TGTGCCAGCAGTTTATTCAGAGAGCAGTACTTC. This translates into CASSLFREQYF.